This TCR beta chain was profiled in a study of spatial heterogeneity in lung cancer. TCRdb reprocessed the 5' RACE reads with MiXCR, giving one entry per CDR3 protein. The sample holds 2,000 to 2,500 distinct CDR3 sequences, approximately 8% seen once. Trimming took off 3 bases at V and 2 bases at J, with 20 bases between the two ends. This CDR3 spans 18 amino acids. Germline CDR1 is KGHSH and CDR2 is LQKENI. Broader study findings: Ubiquitous and regional expanded TCR counts correlated with ubiquitous and regional nonsynonymous mutations, respectively. Tumor mutation count correlated with how many alpha and beta TCRs expanded intratumorally.

Sample share makes this clonotype medium-sized (0.01 to 0.1%). What it binds is not known. Stated time point: sample taken at primary tumor resection. The input for sequencing was lung tumor tissue, taken at surgery. The chain recombines TRBV18 with TRBJ2-1; D is ambiguous. This receptor was taken from a female donor with early-stage non-small cell lung cancer. The CDR3 coding sequence is TGTGCCAGCTCACCGGGTTCGACACAGTTTTGGGCCTACAATGAGCAGTTCTTC. It translates to CASSPGSTQFWAYNEQFF.